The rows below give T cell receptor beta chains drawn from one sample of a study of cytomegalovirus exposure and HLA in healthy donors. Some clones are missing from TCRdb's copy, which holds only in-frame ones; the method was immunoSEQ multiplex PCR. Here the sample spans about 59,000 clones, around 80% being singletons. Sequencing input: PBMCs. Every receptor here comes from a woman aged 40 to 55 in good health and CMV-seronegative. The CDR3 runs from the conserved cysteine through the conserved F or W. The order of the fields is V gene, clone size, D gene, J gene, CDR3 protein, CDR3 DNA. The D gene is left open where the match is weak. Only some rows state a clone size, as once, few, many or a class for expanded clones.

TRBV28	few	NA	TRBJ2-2	CASLSLNTGELFF	TGTGCCAGCCTTAGCCTGAACACCGGGGAGCTGTTTTTT
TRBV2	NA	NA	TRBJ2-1	CASSDRVKRDNEQFF	TGTGCCAGCAGTGACAGGGTTAAAAGGGACAATGAGCAGTTCTTC
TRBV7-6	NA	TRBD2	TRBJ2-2	CASSLKRLAVNTGELFF	TGTGCCAGCAGCTTAAAGAGACTAGCTGTGAACACCGGGGAGCTGTTTTTT
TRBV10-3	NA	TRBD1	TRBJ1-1	CAIRTGGEAFF	TGTGCCATCAGGACAGGGGGCGAAGCTTTCTTT
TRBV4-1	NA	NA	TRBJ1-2	CASSLGLGDGYTF	TGCGCCAGCAGCCTCGGCTTAGGGGATGGCTACACCTTC
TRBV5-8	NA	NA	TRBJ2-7	CASSFRATVRTYEQYF	TGTGCCAGCAGCTTCAGGGCGACAGTCCGAACCTACGAGCAGTACTTC
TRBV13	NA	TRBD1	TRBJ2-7	CASSLGRGQGLGYEQYF	TGTGCCAGCAGCTTAGGCCGGGGACAGGGGCTGGGCTACGAGCAGTACTTC
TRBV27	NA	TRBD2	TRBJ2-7	CASSASGSSNEQYF	TGTGCCAGCAGTGCTAGCGGGAGTTCCAACGAGCAGTACTTC
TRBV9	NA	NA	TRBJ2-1	CASSAAPSSSDNEQFF	TGTGCCAGCAGCGCCGCCCCTAGCAGTAGCGACAATGAGCAGTTCTTC
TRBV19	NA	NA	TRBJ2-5	CASSPAGQETQYF	TGTGCCAGTAGTCCTGCAGGCCAAGAGACCCAGTACTTC
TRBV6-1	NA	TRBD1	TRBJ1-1	CASSDLDRVNTEAFF	TGTGCCAGCAGTGACCTGGACAGGGTGAACACTGAAGCTTTCTTT
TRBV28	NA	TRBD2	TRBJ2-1	CATRDRGSLHNEQFF	TGTGCCACCCGAGATCGCGGGAGTTTGCACAATGAGCAGTTCTTC
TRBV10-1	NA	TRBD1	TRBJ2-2	CASGDRANTGELFF	TGCGCCAGCGGGGACAGGGCGAACACCGGGGAGCTGTTTTTT
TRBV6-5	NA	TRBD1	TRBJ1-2	CASSSGTGGSGYTF	TGTGCCAGCAGTTCCGGGACAGGGGGCAGTGGCTACACCTTC
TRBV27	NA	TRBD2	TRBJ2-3	CASWTSGSGDTQYF	TGTGCCAGCTGGACTAGCGGGAGTGGTGATACGCAGTATTTT
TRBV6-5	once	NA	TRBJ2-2	CASSYAAMSPRELFF	TGTGCCAGCAGTTACGCCGCAATGAGTCCCCGGGAGCTGTTTTTT